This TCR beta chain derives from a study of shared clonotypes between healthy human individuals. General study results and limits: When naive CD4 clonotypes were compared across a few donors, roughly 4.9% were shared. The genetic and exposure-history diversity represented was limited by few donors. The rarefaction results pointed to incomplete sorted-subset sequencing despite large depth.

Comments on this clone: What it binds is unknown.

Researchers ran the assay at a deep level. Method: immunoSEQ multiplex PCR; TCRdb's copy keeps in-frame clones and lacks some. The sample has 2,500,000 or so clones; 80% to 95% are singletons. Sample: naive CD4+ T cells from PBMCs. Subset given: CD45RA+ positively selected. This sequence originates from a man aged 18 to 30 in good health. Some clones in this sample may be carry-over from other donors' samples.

In nucleotides, the CDR3 is TGTGCCAGCAGCCTCCCCGGCGCCATCAACGTCCTGACTTTC. Its translation: CASSLPGAINVLTF. This chain connects TRBV9 to TRBJ2-6; D is undetermined. Trimming pared 4 bases from V and 9 bases from J, leaving 14 bases between. This CDR3 has 14 amino acids. Germline V gene sequence: CDR1 SGDLS, CDR2 YYNGEE.